These T cell receptor beta chains were read from a single sample in a study of blood T cell repertoires in COVID-19. Some clones are missing from TCRdb's copy, which holds only in-frame ones; the method was immunoSEQ multiplex PCR. The sample has roughly 51,000 clones, around 87% seen once. Sequenced sample: peripheral blood. The receptors shown here come from a man in his forties or fifties with active COVID-19. The CDR3 runs from the conserved cysteine through the conserved F or W. A D gene is named only where the DNA matches it firmly. Part of the rows lack a size; the others show once, few, many or a class for expanded clones.

clone size,D gene,V gene,J gene,CDR3 DNA,CDR3 protein
NA,NA,TRBV5-6,TRBJ2-2,TGTGCCAGCGGCAGATGGGGGCTTCGGACCGGGGAGCTGTTTTTT,CASGRWGLRTGELFF
few,NA,TRBV9,TRBJ2-7,TGTGCCAGCAGCTTCGGAGGGGGCGCCTACGAGCAGTACTTC,CASSFGGGAYEQYF
NA,NA,TRBV5-6,TRBJ1-2,TGTGCCAGCAGCTTGGGACAGATATTAAGCTATGGCTACACCTTC,CASSLGQILSYGYTF
NA,NA,TRBV10-3,TRBJ1-2,TGTGCCATCAGGGTGCAGGCGGGCTACAACTATGGCTACACCTTC,CAIRVQAGYNYGYTF
NA,NA,TRBV6-6,TRBJ1-2,TGTGCCAGCAGTTACGACGGGTCCTATGGCTACACCTTC,CASSYDGSYGYTF
NA,NA,TRBV6-4,TRBJ2-3,TGTGCCAGCAGTGAGGAGGGGCGCACAGATACGCAGTATTTT,CASSEEGRTDTQYF
NA,TRBD1,TRBV19,TRBJ2-7,TGTGCCAGTAGCTACGACAGGGGAAGAAGCGAGCAGTACTTC,CASSYDRGRSEQYF
NA,TRBD1,TRBV28,TRBJ2-1,TGTGCCAGCAGCCAAGTGACAGGGGGCGCCTACAATGAGCAGTTCTTC,CASSQVTGGAYNEQFF
NA,NA,TRBV7-9,TRBJ1-6,TGTGCCAGCAGCTCCATCGCCGGGTTGAATTCACCCCTCCACTTT,CASSSIAGLNSPLHF
few,NA,TRBV2,TRBJ1-5,TGTGCCAGCAGTGAACGGGGGACGTCCCAGCATTTT,CASSERGTSQHF
NA,TRBD2,TRBV5-1,TRBJ2-1,TGCGCCAGCAGCCCGACAAGGCGGGGGGCCCTATCTCTCTACAATGAGCAGTTCTTC,CASSPTRRGALSLYNEQFF
NA,TRBD1,TRBV5-6,TRBJ1-6,TGTGCCAGCAGCTTGGGGACAGGGTTTGGATCACCCCTCCACTTT,CASSLGTGFGSPLHF
NA,NA,TRBV5-1,TRBJ1-3,TGCGCCAGCAGCTCCTTCTCTGGAAACACCATATATTTT,CASSSFSGNTIYF
NA,TRBD1,TRBV7-9,TRBJ1-2,TGTGCCAGCAGCCCCGCCCCGGGACAGGGGGCAGACTATGGCTACACCTTC,CASSPAPGQGADYGYTF
once,NA,TRBV13,TRBJ2-3,TGTGCCAGCAGCTTGGTGGGGGCTCAAGATACGCAGTATTTT,CASSLVGAQDTQYF
NA,NA,TRBV30,TRBJ2-4,TGTGCCTGGAGCCGTGGACAGCAAAACATTCAGTACTTC,CAWSRGQQNIQYF
once,NA,TRBV21-1,TRBJ1-5,TGCACTAAAATGGGCAGACAGGGAAGAAGCGGCCTTTATCAGCCCCAGCATTTT,CTKMGRQGRSGLYQPQHF
once,NA,TRBV10-2,TRBJ2-7,TGCGCCAGCACAGAGGCCGATTACGAGCAGTACTTC,CASTEADYEQYF
NA,NA,TRBV18,TRBJ2-6,TGTGCCAGCTCACCACTCCCTACAGGGATCGGAGCCAACGTCCTGACTTTC,CASSPLPTGIGANVLTF
NA,TRBD1,TRBV13,TRBJ1-4,TGTGCCAGCAGCTTGGAGAGGGGGCTCGGTGAAAAACTGTTTTTT,CASSLERGLGEKLFF
NA,NA,TRBV7-9,TRBJ2-3,TGTGCCAGCAGCTTAGGCTACACAGATACGCAGTATTTT,CASSLGYTDTQYF
NA,NA,TRBV5-6,TRBJ1-1,TGTGCCAGCAGCTTGGTTCGGGGAGACCTGAACACTGAAGCTTTCTTT,CASSLVRGDLNTEAFF
NA,TRBD1,TRBV27,TRBJ1-2,TGTGCCAGCAGTTTCTCGGACAGGGAGGTCTATGGCTACACCTTC,CASSFSDREVYGYTF
NA,NA,TRBV4-1,TRBJ2-5,TGCGCCAGCAGCCAAGTACTAGGGCCGGAGACCCAGTACTTC,CASSQVLGPETQYF
NA,NA,TRBV6-6,TRBJ1-3,TGTGCCAGCGCCCTCCCTAGGGGCCTGGAATACACCATATATTTT,CASALPRGLEYTIYF
few,NA,TRBV5-1,TRBJ2-7,TGCGCCAGCAGTCGAGACTGGGGCGACGAGCAGTACTTC,CASSRDWGDEQYF
few,NA,TRBV5-1,TRBJ1-5,TGCGCCAGCAGCTTGGAGGCAGGGGACAATCAGCCCCAGCATTTT,CASSLEAGDNQPQHF
NA,NA,TRBV27,TRBJ2-7,TGTGCCAGCAGTTTGTCGTTGGCGGGAGAGCAGTACTTC,CASSLSLAGEQYF
few,TRBD1,TRBV6-2/TRBV6-3,TRBJ2-7,TGTGCCAGCAGCCAGGCTCCGGGACAGGGGTCCCACGAGCAGTACTTC,CASSQAPGQGSHEQYF
NA,NA,TRBV5-4,TRBJ1-4,TGTGCCAGCAGCCTGGGCGGGCAGGCCCCAGCGAAACTGTTTTTT,CASSLGGQAPAKLFF
NA,TRBD2,TRBV29-1,TRBJ2-1,TGCAGCGCCCCGGGAGGGGCTTGGAATGAGCAGTTCTTC,CSAPGGAWNEQFF
NA,NA,TRBV6-1,TRBJ2-7,TGTGCCAGCGGGGCTAGTTACGAGCAGTACTTC,CASGASYEQYF
NA,TRBD1,TRBV29-1,TRBJ2-1,TGCAGCGTTGTTACCCGGGACAGCTACAATGAGCAGTTCTTC,CSVVTRDSYNEQFF
NA,TRBD1,TRBV4-1,TRBJ1-4,TGCGCCAGCAGCCGACACGGGACAGGCGAAAAACTGTTTTTT,CASSRHGTGEKLFF
NA,TRBD1,TRBV11-2,TRBJ2-7,TGTGCCAGCAGCTTAGCCCGGACCAGGGGGCGGTACGAGCAGTACTTC,CASSLARTRGRYEQYF
NA,NA,TRBV10-1,TRBJ2-1,TGCGCCAGCAGCGACAGGAGCCTCTTCTCCTACAATGAGCAGTTCTTC,CASSDRSLFSYNEQFF
NA,TRBD1,TRBV12-5,TRBJ1-1,TGTGCTAGTGGATCCGGGACAGGGAACGCTGAAGCTTTCTTT,CASGSGTGNAEAFF
NA,NA,TRBV4-1,TRBJ1-1,TGCGCCAGCAGCCCGCTACAGAGTGTGACTGAAGCTTTCTTT,CASSPLQSVTEAFF
once,NA,TRBV6-1,TRBJ1-2,TGTGCCAGCAGTGAACGGCAGGGGACCCATGGCTACACCTTC,CASSERQGTHGYTF
NA,NA,TRBV4-1,TRBJ1-1,TGCGCCAGCAGCCAAGATCAGGGTCTAAGGCGGCTGAACACTGAAGCTTTCTTT,CASSQDQGLRRLNTEAFF
NA,TRBD1,TRBV6-1,TRBJ2-7,TGTGCCAGCAGTTCCCCGGACAGGGGCTACGAGCAGTACTTC,CASSSPDRGYEQYF
NA,NA,TRBV30,TRBJ1-1,TGTGCCTGGAGTGTACTTCTGGGGGGGAGCACTGAAGCTTTCTTT,CAWSVLLGGSTEAFF
NA,TRBD2,TRBV7-2,TRBJ2-1,TGTGCCAGCAGTCGTCTGGCGGGGGGGCTCTATGAGCAGTTCTTC,CASSRLAGGLYEQFF
NA,TRBD2,TRBV6-4,TRBJ2-3,TGTGCCAGCAGTGAGGGACTAGCGGCGGATACGCAGTATTTT,CASSEGLAADTQYF
NA,TRBD1,TRBV19,TRBJ2-2,TGTGCCAGTAGTATCCGGGACAGGGATCTGGCCGGGGAGCTGTTTTTT,CASSIRDRDLAGELFF